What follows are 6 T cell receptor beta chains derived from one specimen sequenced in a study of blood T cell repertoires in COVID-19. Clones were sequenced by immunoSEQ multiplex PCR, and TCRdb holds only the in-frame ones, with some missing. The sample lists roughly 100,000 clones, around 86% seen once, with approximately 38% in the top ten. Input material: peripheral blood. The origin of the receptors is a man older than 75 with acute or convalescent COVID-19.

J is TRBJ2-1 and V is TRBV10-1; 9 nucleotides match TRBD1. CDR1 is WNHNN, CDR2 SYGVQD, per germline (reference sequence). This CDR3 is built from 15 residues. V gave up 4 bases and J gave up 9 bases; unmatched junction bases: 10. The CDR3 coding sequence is TGCGCCAGCAGTGGGGTACAGGGGGCGCTTAGTGAGCAGTTCTTC. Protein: CASSGVQGALSEQFF.

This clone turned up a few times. The CDR3 nucleotides read TGTGCCAGCAGCTTAGGGCAGGGGACCCGGTGGGTCTATGGCTACACCTTC. This sequence encodes CASSLGQGTRWVYGYTF. This chain uses TRBV11-2 with TRBJ1-2; perhaps TRBD1 as D (6 bases). CDR3 length equals 17 residues. Germline V CDR1 and CDR2: SGHAT, FQNNGV. The germline V and J ends were trimmed by 1 base and 4 bases, with 19 bases remaining between them.

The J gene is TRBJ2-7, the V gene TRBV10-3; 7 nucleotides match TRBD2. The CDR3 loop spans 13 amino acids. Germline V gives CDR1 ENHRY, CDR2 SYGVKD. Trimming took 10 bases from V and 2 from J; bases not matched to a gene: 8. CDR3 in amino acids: CATREGPTYEQYF. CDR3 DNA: TGTGCCACAAGGGAGGGCCCTACCTACGAGCAGTACTTC.

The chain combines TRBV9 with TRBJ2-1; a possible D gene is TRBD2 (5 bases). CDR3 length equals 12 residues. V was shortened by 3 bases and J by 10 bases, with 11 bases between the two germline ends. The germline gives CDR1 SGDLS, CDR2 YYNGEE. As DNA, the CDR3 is TGTGCCAGCAGCGGGCAGAGGGCCGAGCAGTTCTTC. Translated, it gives CASSGQRAEQFF.

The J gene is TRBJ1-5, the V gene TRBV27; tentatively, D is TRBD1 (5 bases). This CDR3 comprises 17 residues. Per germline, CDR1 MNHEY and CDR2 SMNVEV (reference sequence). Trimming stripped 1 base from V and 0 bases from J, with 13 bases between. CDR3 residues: CASSLLGAGYSNQPQHF. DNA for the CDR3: TGTGCCAGCAGTTTATTAGGGGCGGGGTATAGCAATCAGCCCCAGCATTTT.

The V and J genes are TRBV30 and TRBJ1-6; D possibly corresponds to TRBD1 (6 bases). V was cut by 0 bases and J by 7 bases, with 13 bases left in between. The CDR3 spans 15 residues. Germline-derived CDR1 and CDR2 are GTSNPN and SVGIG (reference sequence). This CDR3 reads CAWSVPGAENSPLHF. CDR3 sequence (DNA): TGTGCCTGGAGTGTACCAGGGGCAGAAAATTCACCCCTCCACTTT.